These 8 T cell receptor beta chains share one sample of origin, sequenced in a study of metastatic and nonmetastatic thyroid tumors. No treatment of any kind had been given to any patient before thyroid surgery. TCRdb re-called the PCR reads through MiXCR. The repertoire consists of about 43,000 clones, with around 2.9% occurring once and the leading ten covering 8% to 10%. Material for sequencing was blood. The source of these receptors is a female donor with papillary thyroid cancer or a benign thyroid nodule (not recorded which). Some clones in this sample may be carry-over from other donors' samples.

This clone occurred many times. This chain links TRBV5-5 with TRBJ2-2; TRBD2 matches at 7 bases. Germline V lookup: CDR1 SGHKS, CDR2 YYEKEE (reference sequence). CDR3 length: 15 amino acids. The ends lost 4 bases at V and 7 bases at J; junction bases unmatched: 10. The CDR3 protein is CASSLRLGEGGELFF. The CDR3 DNA reads TGTGCCAGCAGCCTACGATTAGGGGAGGGCGGGGAGCTGTTTTTT. The variable domain in full, with the rest retrieved from reference TRBV5-5 and TRBJ2-2, is DAGVTQSPTHLIKTRGQQVTLRCSPISGHKSVSWYQQVLGQGPQFIFQYYEKEERGRGNFPDRFSARQFPNYSSELNVNALLLGDSALYLCASSLRLGEGGELFFGEGSRLTVL.

This clone has just a few counts. The chain links TRBV30 to TRBJ1-2; D may be TRBD1 (5 bases). Germline V CDR1 and CDR2: GTSNPN, SVGIG (reference sequence). This CDR3 is 13 amino acids long. The V gene lost 3 bases and the J gene lost 2 bases, with 10 bases spanning the gap. This chain's CDR3 is CAWSAGLNYGYTF. The CDR3 DNA follows: TGTGCCTGGAGCGCAGGGCTAAACTATGGCTACACCTTC. Drawing the rest from reference TRBV30 and TRBJ1-2, the complete variable domain is SQTIHQWPATLVQPVGSPLSLECTVEGTSNPNLYWYRQAAGRGLQLLFYSVGIGQISSEVPQNLSASRPQDRQFILSSKKLLLSDSGFYLCAWSAGLNYGYTFGSGTRLTVV.

The table lists this clone with many counts. This rearrangement joins TRBV14 to TRBJ2-2; D is unresolved. Germline V gives CDR1 SGHDN, CDR2 FVKESK. Trimming removed 1 base from V and 6 bases from J, with 6 bases in between. The CDR3 runs to 13 residues. CDR3 coding DNA: TGTGCCAGCAGCCAAGCGATCGCCGGGGAGCTGTTTTTT. Its translation is CASSQAIAGELFF.

This clone was seen repeatedly, ten times or more. The chain combines TRBV20-1 with TRBJ1-2; perhaps TRBD1 as D (5 bases). V lost 6 bases and J lost 3, with 14 bases in between. Looked up from germline, CDR1 is DFQATT and CDR2 is SNEGSKA (reference sequence). CDR3 length equals 13 residues. Written as DNA, the CDR3 is TGCAGTGCCTCGGTGGGCAGGGACTATGGCTACACCTTC. Amino acids: CSASVGRDYGYTF.

This clone was seen a handful of times. This CDR3 is CSVQRTESEQYF. The CDR3 bases are TGCAGCGTTCAACGCACAGAGAGCGAGCAGTACTTC. The rearrangement links TRBV29-1 to TRBJ2-7; D is uncertain. The CDR3 is 12 amino acids. The V and J ends lost 5 bases and 6 bases respectively, with 14 bases between them. Germline CDR1 SQVTM, CDR2 ANQGSEA.

Many counts were recorded for this clone. The chain combines TRBV6-1 with TRBJ1-2; no clear D. The CDR3 sequence is 14 residues long. V lost 5 bases and J lost 8, with 18 bases in between. Germline loops: CDR1 MNHNS, CDR2 SASEGT. CDR3 region: CASSSDHGSRGYTF. In DNA form, the CDR3 reads TGTGCCAGCAGTTCGGACCACGGGTCTAGAGGCTACACCTTC.

This clone occurred a few times. The V call is TRBV5-1, the J call TRBJ2-3, with 8 positions matching TRBD2. There are 15 residues in the CDR3. The trim removed 7 bases at V and 0 bases at J, leaving 7 bases unmatched. Germline CDR1 is SGHRS and CDR2 is YFSETQ. The CDR3 is CASGDGGASTDTQYF. The CDR3 region has the DNA TGCGCCAGCGGCGACGGGGGGGCGAGCACAGATACGCAGTATTTT.

The gene calls are TRBV6-2 or TRBV6-3 and TRBJ1-2, with a possible D match to TRBD1 (5 bases). The CDR3 has 11 residues. V lost 6 bases, J lost 5 bases, and 7 bases lay in between. Germline assignment: CDR1 MNHEY and CDR2 SVGEGT. DNA of the CDR3: TGTGCCAGCAGGAGGGGATATGGCTACACCTTC. Translating gives CASRRGYGYTF.